Sequencing of this TCR beta chain was carried out in a study of shared clonotypes between healthy human individuals. Only in-frame clones appear in the TCRdb table, and some are missing; sequencing was by immunoSEQ multiplex PCR. This sample yields under 350,000 clones, of which around 90% are seen a single time; around 15% belongs to the top ten. The V and J ends lost 6 bases and 4 bases respectively, with 16 bases between them. The CDR3 is 14 residues long. Germline CDR1 MNHEY, CDR2 SVGAGI. V gene TRBV6-5 combines with J gene TRBJ2-7; unclear D gene. The specimen was memory CD8+ T cells sorted from blood. Subset denoted: CD45RO+ cells pooled with CCR7-negative TemRA cells. This receptor was taken from a man between 18 and 35 years old in good health. The CDR3 sequence: CASSPDFSGYEQYF. The CDR3 coding sequence is TGTGCCAGCAGCCCCGACTTTTCTGGGTACGAGCAGTACTTC.